The 22 T cell receptor beta chains in this list originate from one sample, sequenced in a study of CD8+ T cells in alopecia areata. Reverse transcribed after extraction, RNA yielded cDNA as the sequencing template. Profiled with immunoSEQ multiplex PCR; TCRdb holds only in-frame clones, not every one. The data contain nearly 110,000 clones, roughly 89% of them seen just once; the ten biggest clones take up about 24%. Specified treatment: oral pan-JAK inhibitor, 5-10 mg twice daily. Sequencing used CD8+ T cells sorted from blood, obtained at week 24, from a patient treated with tofacitinib. The source is a human donor with alopecia areata.

The chain links TRBV7-6 to TRBJ2-5; tentatively, D is TRBD1 or TRBD2 (5 bases each). The tail of the sequence fits TRBJ2-7 better, so the J call may be wrong. The germline gives CDR1 SGHVS, CDR2 FNYEAQ. The CDR3 covers 16 residues. The CDR3 sequence: CASSPQGPGWVYEQYF. The DNA of the CDR3 is TGTGCCAGCAGTCCCCAGGGACCCGGGTGGGTCTACGAGCAGTACTTC.

The rearrangement joins TRBV4-3 to TRBJ2-3; D is unclear. Germline CDR1 is LGHNA and CDR2 is YSLEER. The CDR3 has 17 residues. V lost 0 bases and J lost 0, with 13 bases in between. The CDR3 reads CASSQDLSESSTDTQYF. CDR3 DNA: TGCGCCAGCAGCCAAGACCTAAGCGAGTCTAGCACAGATACGCAGTATTTT.

This chain joins TRBV10-3 and TRBJ1-5; D is possibly TRBD1 (5 bases). CDR3 length equals 15 residues. CDR1 and CDR2 (germline): ENHRY, SYGVKD. V lost 0 bases, J lost 5 bases, and 11 bases lay in between. The CDR3 nucleotides read TGTGCCATCAGTGAGTCGAGGCGGGGGGATCAGCCCCAGCATTTT. The encoded protein is CAISESRRGDQPQHF.

The V gene is TRBV6-5, the J gene TRBJ1-1, with 7 bases matching TRBD1. The V gene's germline CDR1 is MNHEY and CDR2 SVGAGI. V was clipped by 5 bases and J by 0 bases; unmatched bases: 6. The CDR3 is made up of 15 amino acids. CDR3 in amino acids: CASSPLTGMNTEAFF. The CDR3 DNA reads as TGTGCCAGCAGTCCCTTGACAGGGATGAACACTGAAGCTTTCTTT.

The chain combines TRBV15 with TRBJ1-1; D remains unclear. Looked up from germline, CDR1 is LNHNV and CDR2 is YYDKDF (reference sequence). The CDR3 consists of 15 residues. The V end was cut by 0 bases, the J end by 0 bases, with 8 bases between. The CDR3 here is CATSRDRGVNTEAFF. For the CDR3, the DNA is TGTGCCACCAGCAGAGATCGGGGAGTGAACACTGAAGCTTTCTTT.

This rearrangement joins TRBV6-5 to TRBJ2-1; no firm D call. Between the trimmed V and J ends, which lost 7 bases and 6 bases, there was a span of 10 bases. The CDR3 runs 12 residues. Germline V gives CDR1 MNHEY, CDR2 SVGAGI. CDR3 bases: TGTGCCAGCACCGACCTGGGCAATGAGCAGTTCTTC. Translated: CASTDLGNEQFF.

The V gene is TRBV29-1, the J gene TRBJ2-7; 8 bases map to TRBD2. This CDR3 spans 15 amino acids. With 4 bases clipped from V and 0 bases from J, the junction kept 8 bases outside the gene matches. From germline, CDR1 is SQVTM and CDR2 ANQGSEA. CDR3 protein: CSVVNGGDSSYEQYF. Here the CDR3 DNA reads TGCAGCGTTGTTAACGGGGGGGATAGCTCCTACGAGCAGTACTTC.

This chain joins TRBV4-3 and TRBJ1-2; D is unclear. V was pared by 1 base and J by 8 bases, with 14 bases between. Germline loops: CDR1 LGHNA, CDR2 YSLEER. The CDR3 loop spans 14 amino acids. In DNA form, the CDR3 reads TGCGCCAGCAGCCAAGTCATATGGGTACAGGGCTACACCTTC. It specifies CASSQVIWVQGYTF.

The J gene is TRBJ2-7, the V gene TRBV21-1; TRBD1, the D gene given by the table, was not confirmed from the DNA. TRBV21-1 is flagged as a pseudogene. The CDR3 has 17 amino acids. CDR3 loop: CASSCRFETDRSYEQYF. CDR3 in DNA: TGTGCCAGCAGCTGTCGATTCGAAACGGACAGGAGCTACGAGCAGTACTTC.

A few counts support this clone. This chain connects TRBV2 to TRBJ2-1; 12 nucleotides line up with TRBD2. V shed 6 bases and J 2 bases; nucleotides not matched to a gene: 2. The CDR3 spans 15 residues. Germline-derived CDR1 and CDR2 are SNHLY and FYNNEI. In DNA, the CDR3 is TGTGCCAGCAGGTCTAGCGGGGGGGCCTACAATGAGCAGTTCTTC. This gives the protein CASRSSGGAYNEQFF.

V is TRBV7-9 and J is TRBJ1-1; 8 bases agree with TRBD1. With 5 bases clipped from V and 0 bases from J, the junction kept 8 bases outside the gene matches. The germline V gene has CDR1 SEHNR and CDR2 FQNEAQ (reference sequence). This CDR3 spans 16 amino acids. The CDR3, as DNA: TGTGCCAGCAGCCAAGAGACAGGGGCGGTGAACACTGAAGCTTTCTTT. Translating gives CASSQETGAVNTEAFF.

The J gene is TRBJ2-5, the V gene TRBV7-2, with 9 positions matching TRBD1. CDR3 length: 14 residues. Germline V gives CDR1 SGHTA, CDR2 FQGNSA. The J segment lost 3 bases and the V segment lost 7 bases, leaving 6 bases of the junction unmatched. The CDR3 region is CASTRTGEEETQYF. As DNA, the CDR3 is TGTGCCAGCACCCGGACAGGGGAGGAAGAGACCCAGTACTTC.

V usage is TRBV4-3 and J usage is TRBJ2-7; D remains unclear. Germline V gene data show CDR1 as LGHNA and CDR2 as YSLEER. The CDR3 loop spans 16 amino acids. V lost 0 bases and J lost 7, with 19 bases in between. The CDR3 DNA follows: TGCGCCAGCAGCCAAGATCCGTACAGTCTACGCGGTGAGCAGTACTTC. It translates to CASSQDPYSLRGEQYF.

In this sample, this clone turned up a few times. The rearrangement uses TRBV23-1 and TRBJ2-7; 8 positions agree with TRBD1. TRBV23-1 is given ORF status, its function remaining uncertain. There are 14 residues in the CDR3. After removal of 4 bases from V and 2 bases from J, the junction contained 4 bases not matched to a gene. CDR3: CASSRTGQPYEQYF. CDR3 bases: TGCGCCAGCAGTCGGACAGGGCAACCCTACGAGCAGTACTTC.

The CDR3 spells CASSTGQGSGTDTQYF. The CDR3 DNA is TGTGCCAGCAGCACCGGACAGGGATCGGGCACAGATACGCAGTATTTT. The V call is TRBV7-9, the J call TRBJ2-3; TRBD1 aligns across 8 bases. Trimming at V came to 5 bases and at J to 1 base, leaving 8 bases not matched to a gene. The CDR3 is 16 residues long. CDR1 and CDR2 (germline): SEHNR, FQNEAQ (reference sequence).

This clone was observed once. The chain carries TRBV6-1 and TRBJ1-5; no clear D. Per germline, CDR1 MNHNS and CDR2 SASEGT. Trimming took 2 bases from V and 2 from J, leaving 13 bases between them. This CDR3 contains 16 residues. The CDR3 DNA is TGTGCCAGCAGTGAACACCCTCTAAAGGGCAATCAGCCCCAGCATTTT. Translating gives CASSEHPLKGNQPQHF.

The rearrangement links TRBV15 to TRBJ2-5; D is unresolved. Germline V CDR1 and CDR2: LNHNV, YYDKDF (reference sequence). This CDR3 is 18 amino acids long. V was shortened by 0 bases and J by 1 base, with 18 bases between the two germline ends. The DNA for the CDR3 is TGTGCCACCAGCAGAGATTTGGGCGAATGGCCCCCCCAAGAGACCCAGTACTTC. It specifies CATSRDLGEWPPQETQYF.

The V and J genes are TRBV4-1 and TRBJ2-5, with 7 bases that match TRBD1. This CDR3 has 15 residues. Trimming took 1 base from V and 5 from J; bases not matched to a gene: 7. Germline assignment: CDR1 MGHRA and CDR2 YSYEKL. The CDR3 DNA reads TGCGCCAGCAGCCAAGTCGCAGGGGGTGGGGAGACCCAGTACTTC. Protein sequence: CASSQVAGGGETQYF.

The CDR3 sequence is CASSARDRANYEQYF. Written as DNA, the CDR3 is TGTGCCAGTAGTGCGCGGGACAGGGCCAACTACGAGCAGTACTTC. J is TRBJ2-7 and V is TRBV19; 9 nucleotides line up with TRBD1. This CDR3 region has 15 residues. Germline assignment: CDR1 LNHDA and CDR2 SQIVND (reference sequence). V was clipped by 5 bases and J by 3 bases; unmatched bases: 8.

The chain has TRBV30 and TRBJ1-1; perhaps TRBD1 as D (5 bases). The CDR3 covers 12 residues. Germline V CDR1 and CDR2: GTSNPN, SVGIG (reference sequence). The V and J ends lost 4 bases and 7 bases respectively, with 13 bases between them. CDR3 region: CAWTPGHVEAFF. CDR3 nucleotide sequence: TGTGCCTGGACCCCTGGACACGTTGAAGCTTTCTTT.

The chain couples TRBV2 to TRBJ1-5; 8 nucleotides line up with TRBD1. Per germline, CDR1 SNHLY and CDR2 FYNNEI. The V gene end was trimmed by 2 bases and the J gene end by 4 bases; junction bases not matched to a gene: 4. The CDR3 is 15 residues long. The CDR3 is CASSERGQANQPQHF. As DNA, the CDR3 is TGTGCCAGCAGTGAAAGGGGACAGGCGAATCAGCCCCAGCATTTT.

This chain connects TRBV27 to TRBJ2-5; D remains ambiguous. The assigned J gene may be wrong: the sequence end matches TRBJ2-7 better. CDR1 is MNHEY and CDR2 is SMNVEV in the germline V gene (reference sequence). The CDR3 consists of 13 residues. This CDR3 is CASSWSSSYEQYF. The CDR3 DNA is TGTGCCAGCAGTTGGAGCAGCTCCTACGAGCAGTACTTC.